The 10 T cell receptor beta chains in this list originate from one sample, sequenced in a study of long-term antiretroviral therapy in people with HIV. Version v3.0 of the immunoSEQ assay ran at survey level. Assay: immunoSEQ multiplex PCR; the TCRdb copy retains only in-frame clones and omits some. The sample shows roughly 30,000 clones, under 90% of them seen only once. The material was unsorted PBMCs, obtained 4.8 years after starting antiretroviral therapy. These receptors were collected from a man aged 35-49 years with HIV.

The chain joins TRBV28 to TRBJ1-4; tentatively, D is TRBD1 (6 bases). The germline V gene encodes CDR1 MDHEN and CDR2 SYDVKM. V was cut by 5 bases and J by 3 bases, with 22 bases left in between. This CDR3 has 18 residues. This CDR3 reads CASSTLTNRGAPNEKLFF. The CDR3, as DNA: TGTGCCAGCAGTACACTTACGAATAGGGGGGCGCCTAATGAAAAACTGTTTTTT.

This clone is a singleton in its sample. At one end the junction does not follow the germline gene, possibly because of a read error. The chain carries TRBV11-2 and TRBJ1-4; tentatively, D is TRBD1 (6 bases). The germline V gene encodes CDR1 SGHAT and CDR2 FQNNGV. There are 15 residues in the CDR3. This chain's CDR3 is CASSLDRGQSEKLFF. For the CDR3, the DNA is TGTGCCAGCAGCTTAGATAGGGGACAATCAGAAAAACTGTTTTTC.

This clone showed up just once. The genes are TRBV7-2 and TRBJ2-2; D is undetermined. The CDR3 consists of 14 residues. V was cut by 1 base and J by 4 bases, with 7 bases left in between. Germline CDR1 SGHTA, CDR2 FQGNSA. CDR3 amino acids: CASSLGASTGELFF. The CDR3 bases are TGTGCCAGCAGCTTAGGGGCTAGCACCGGGGAGCTGTTTTTT.

This chain connects TRBV7-9 to TRBJ2-5; no firm D call. The germline gives CDR1 SEHNR, CDR2 FQNEAQ (reference sequence). The germline V and J ends were trimmed by 1 base and 5 bases, with 8 bases remaining between them. This CDR3 has 13 residues. Here the CDR3 reads CASSLGVIETQYF. The CDR3 region has the DNA TGTGCCAGCAGCTTAGGGGTTATCGAGACCCAGTACTTC. Full variable domain (remainder filled in from reference TRBV7-9 and TRBJ2-5): DTGVSQNPRHKITKRGQNVTFRCDPISEHNRLYWYRQTLGQGPEFLTYFQNEAQLEKSRLLSDRFSAERPKGSFSTLEIQRTEQGDSAMYLCASSLGVIETQYFGPGTRLLVL.

This rearrangement joins TRBV28 to TRBJ1-3; D possibly corresponds to TRBD1 (5 bases). The ends were cut back, 3 bases at V and 0 bases at J, with 9 bases in the middle. Germline-derived CDR1 and CDR2 are MDHEN and SYDVKM. The CDR3 is 15 residues long. CDR3 protein: CASSLDNLSGNTIYF. For the CDR3, the DNA is TGTGCCAGCAGTTTGGACAACCTCTCTGGAAACACCATATATTTT.

This clone has more than one count but fewer than ten. The gene calls are TRBV12-1 and TRBJ2-7. TRBV12-1 is an annotated pseudogene. CDR3 size: 11 residues. The CDR3 nucleotides are TGTGCCAGCCTTCGGGCTAAGAAACGGTACTTC. Its protein is CASLRAKKRYF.

The chain combines TRBV18 with TRBJ2-7; 10 bases line up with TRBD1. The CDR3 is made up of 16 amino acids. CDR1 is KGHSH and CDR2 is LQKENI in the germline V gene. The V and J ends lost 0 bases and 2 bases, in that order; junction bases with no gene match: 4. The chain's CDR3 is CASSPPGQGRTYEQYF. CDR3 sequence (DNA): TGTGCCAGCTCACCACCGGGACAGGGGAGAACCTACGAGCAGTACTTC.

This clone was counted a few times. The V and J genes are TRBV11-2 and TRBJ2-5; TRBD1 matches at 7 bases. CDR3 length: 14 amino acids. V trimming: 5 bases; J trimming: 1 base; junction bases outside the gene matches: 4. Germline CDR1 reads SGHAT; CDR2 reads FQNNGV. The CDR3 protein is CASSRPGGQETQYF. As DNA, the CDR3 is TGTGCCAGCAGCCGACCAGGGGGCCAAGAGACCCAGTACTTC.

This clone is a singleton in its sample. This chain's CDR3 is CASSPLGGEETQYF. The CDR3 nucleotides read TGTGCCAGCAGTCCACTGGGGGGCGAAGAGACCCAGTACTTC. The chain joins TRBV27 to TRBJ2-5; D is tentatively TRBD1 or TRBD2 (6 bases each). This CDR3 contains 14 residues. The V end lost 5 bases, the J end lost 3 bases, and 13 bases lay between the germline ends. Germline CDR1 MNHEY, CDR2 SMNVEV (reference sequence).

J is TRBJ1-2 and V is TRBV19, with TRBD1 identical over 7 bases. Germline CDR1 reads LNHDA; CDR2 reads SQIVND (reference sequence). This CDR3 spans 14 amino acids. V was clipped by 2 bases and J by 4 bases; unmatched bases: 4. The CDR3 is CASSIQGDFYGYTF. The DNA of the CDR3 is TGTGCCAGTAGTATACAGGGGGACTTCTATGGCTACACCTTC.